The rows below give T cell receptor beta chains drawn from one sample of a study of early T cells in non-severe SARS-CoV-2 infection. One entry per CDR3 protein results from TCRdb running MiXCR on the 5' RACE reads. Among 45,000 to 60,000 distinct CDR3 sequences listed, over 9.5% were seen once. Material: whole blood. These receptors all come from an adult who was a healthcare worker with PCR-confirmed SARS-CoV-2 infection or an uninfected control (not recorded which). Both conserved end residues are part of each CDR3. The D gene is left open where the match is weak. Rows give clone size only sometimes, using once, few, many, or a class for an expanded clone.

len: 16; v_gene: TRBV16; j_gene: TRBJ2-1; abundance: once; d_gene: NA; CDR3aa: CASSQGLGGLSDEQFF; CDR3nt: TGTGCCAGCAGCCAAGGTCTCGGGGGGCTTAGCGATGAGCAGTTCTTC
len: 12; v_gene: TRBV6-2/TRBV6-3; j_gene: TRBJ1-1; abundance: few; d_gene: NA; CDR3aa: CASSDWGTEAFF; CDR3nt: TGTGCCAGCAGTGACTGGGGCACTGAAGCTTTCTTT
len: 14; v_gene: TRBV6-1; j_gene: TRBJ2-7; abundance: NA; d_gene: NA; CDR3aa: CAGLGPTALYEQYF; CDR3nt: TGTGCCGGACTGGGACCGACCGCGCTCTACGAGCAGTACTTC
len: 15; v_gene: TRBV11-3; j_gene: TRBJ1-1; abundance: NA; d_gene: TRBD1; CDR3aa: CASSSGDRGVTEAFF; CDR3nt: TGTGCCAGCAGCTCAGGTGACAGGGGGGTTACTGAAGCTTTCTTT
len: 11; v_gene: TRBV25-1; j_gene: TRBJ1-2; abundance: few; d_gene: NA; CDR3aa: CASGQNYGYTF; CDR3nt: TGTGCCAGCGGACAGAACTATGGCTACACCTTC
len: 15; v_gene: TRBV30; j_gene: TRBJ2-1; abundance: many; d_gene: NA; CDR3aa: CAGAVAPSSYNEQFF; CDR3nt: TGTGCCGGGGCGGTAGCCCCGAGCTCCTACAATGAGCAGTTCTTC
len: 15; v_gene: TRBV4-1; j_gene: TRBJ1-5; abundance: few; d_gene: NA; CDR3aa: CASSQETGYNQPQHF; CDR3nt: TGCGCCAGCAGCCAAGAGACAGGATACAATCAGCCCCAGCATTTT
len: 14; v_gene: TRBV7-9; j_gene: TRBJ1-5; abundance: few; d_gene: NA; CDR3aa: CASSRQGDLQPQHF; CDR3nt: TGTGCCAGCAGTCGGCAGGGTGATCTGCAGCCCCAGCATTTT
len: 14; v_gene: TRBV7-9; j_gene: TRBJ2-1; abundance: many; d_gene: TRBD1; CDR3aa: CASSFWGTDNEQFF; CDR3nt: TGTGCCAGCAGCTTTTGGGGGACAGACAATGAGCAGTTCTTC
len: 20; v_gene: TRBV18; j_gene: TRBJ2-4; abundance: many; d_gene: TRBD2; CDR3aa: CASSPSGTSGSPLAKNIQYF; CDR3nt: TGTGCCAGCTCACCCTCTGGGACTAGCGGGAGTCCCTTAGCCAAAAACATTCAGTACTTC
len: 15; v_gene: TRBV7-3; j_gene: TRBJ2-7; abundance: NA; d_gene: NA; CDR3aa: CASSLNPDIPMKQYF; CDR3nt: TGTGCCAGCAGCTTAAATCCGGACATTCCGATGAAGCAGTACTTC
len: 13; v_gene: TRBV27; j_gene: TRBJ2-3; abundance: many; d_gene: NA; CDR3aa: CASMSFGTDTQYF; CDR3nt: TGTGCCAGCATGTCCTTTGGCACAGATACGCAGTATTTT
len: 17; v_gene: TRBV4-1; j_gene: TRBJ2-1; abundance: medium-sized; d_gene: TRBD1; CDR3aa: CASSQRGLASSYNEQFF; CDR3nt: TGCGCCAGCAGCCAAAGGGGGCTAGCTAGTTCCTACAATGAGCAGTTCTTC
len: 13; v_gene: TRBV29-1; j_gene: TRBJ1-1; abundance: NA; d_gene: NA; CDR3aa: CSVEQDMNTEAFF; CDR3nt: TGCAGCGTTGAACAGGACATGAACACTGAAGCTTTCTTT
len: 14; v_gene: TRBV6-2/TRBV6-3; j_gene: TRBJ2-4; abundance: many; d_gene: NA; CDR3aa: CASSSGFTRNIQYF; CDR3nt: TGTGCCAGCAGTTCAGGGTTCACGAGGAACATTCAGTACTTC
len: 12; v_gene: TRBV7-9; j_gene: TRBJ1-1; abundance: many; d_gene: TRBD1; CDR3aa: CASSLTGGLAFF; CDR3nt: TGTGCCAGCAGCTTGACAGGGGGCTTAGCTTTCTTT
len: 14; v_gene: TRBV5-8; j_gene: TRBJ1-5; abundance: NA; d_gene: NA; CDR3aa: CASSPRTGYQPQHF; CDR3nt: TGTGCCAGCAGCCCAAGAACAGGTTACCAGCCCCAGCATTTT
len: 14; v_gene: TRBV20-1; j_gene: TRBJ2-1; abundance: few; d_gene: TRBD2; CDR3aa: CSASSGRAPYEQFF; CDR3nt: TGCAGTGCGAGTAGCGGGAGGGCCCCCTATGAGCAGTTCTTC
len: 16; v_gene: TRBV9; j_gene: TRBJ2-7; abundance: NA; d_gene: NA; CDR3aa: CASSVVWGAVNYEQYF; CDR3nt: TGTGCCAGCAGCGTAGTGTGGGGAGCGGTCAACTACGAGCAGTACTTC
len: 12; v_gene: TRBV25-1; j_gene: TRBJ2-7; abundance: many; d_gene: NA; CDR3aa: CASSEGRSGPYF; CDR3nt: TGTGCCAGCAGTGAGGGGAGGTCAGGGCCGTACTTC
len: 13; v_gene: TRBV20-1; j_gene: TRBJ2-3; abundance: NA; d_gene: NA; CDR3aa: CSARSDGGDTQYF; CDR3nt: TGCAGTGCTAGATCGGACGGAGGAGATACGCAGTATTTT
len: 14; v_gene: TRBV6-6; j_gene: TRBJ1-2; abundance: many; d_gene: NA; CDR3aa: CASSFWGPGYGYTF; CDR3nt: TGTGCCAGCAGTTTCTGGGGGCCTGGCTATGGCTACACCTTC
len: 13; v_gene: TRBV5-1; j_gene: TRBJ2-1; abundance: many; d_gene: NA; CDR3aa: CASSHRTYNEQFF; CDR3nt: TGCGCCAGCAGCCATAGGACCTACAATGAGCAGTTCTTC
len: 15; v_gene: TRBV6-6; j_gene: TRBJ2-7; abundance: many; d_gene: TRBD2; CDR3aa: CASSEGLAGSYEQYF; CDR3nt: TGTGCCAGCAGTGAGGGACTAGCGGGCTCCTACGAGCAGTACTTC
len: 14; v_gene: TRBV5-4; j_gene: TRBJ1-1; abundance: NA; d_gene: TRBD1; CDR3aa: CASSFYTGGSEAFF; CDR3nt: TGTGCCAGCAGCTTCTACACAGGGGGGTCTGAAGCTTTCTTT
len: 16; v_gene: TRBV9; j_gene: TRBJ2-3; abundance: many; d_gene: TRBD2; CDR3aa: CASSTTSGLSTDTQYF; CDR3nt: TGTGCCAGCAGCACGACTAGCGGGCTAAGCACAGATACGCAGTATTTT
len: 15; v_gene: TRBV5-4; j_gene: TRBJ2-5; abundance: NA; d_gene: TRBD2; CDR3aa: CASSTRLAAQETQYF; CDR3nt: TGTGCCAGCAGCACCAGACTAGCGGCCCAAGAGACCCAGTACTTC
len: 13; v_gene: TRBV5-4; j_gene: TRBJ2-5; abundance: NA; d_gene: NA; CDR3aa: CASSPGRQETQYF; CDR3nt: TGTGCCAGCAGCCCCGGACGCCAAGAGACCCAGTACTTC
len: 15; v_gene: TRBV12-3/TRBV12-4; j_gene: TRBJ1-5; abundance: NA; d_gene: NA; CDR3aa: CASSLAAGSNQPQHF; CDR3nt: TGTGCCAGCAGTTTAGCAGCAGGTAGTAATCAGCCCCAGCATTTT